This record looks at one T cell receptor beta chain sequence and its context. The data stem from a study of CD8 T cells in Susac syndrome. Random hexamers primed reverse transcription of about 0.45 to 1 ug RNA. Amplification of TCR beta CDR3 spanned 54 Vbeta and 13 Jbeta via immunoSEQ multiplex PCR. TCRdb reanalysed the immunoSEQ multiplex PCR reads using MiXCR and keeps one entry per CDR3 protein. This table holds 200,000 or so distinct CDR3 sequences, more than 90% found once. CD8+ and CD4+ blood T cells underwent TCR beta sequencing. This CDR3 spans 11 amino acids. Deletions cut 1 base from V and 7 bases from J, with 5 bases between. The germline V gene has CDR1 MDHEN and CDR2 SYDVKM.

The TCR was taken from a human donor with multiple sclerosis. The rearrangement joins TRBV28 to TRBJ2-7; the D is unclear. Sequenced sample: CD4+ T cells from PBMCs. CDR3 DNA: TGTGCCAGCAGTTTATCCAGGGAGCAGTACTTC. Residues: CASSLSREQYF.